Shown below are 6 T cell receptor beta chains from a single sample sequenced in a study of sequential checkpoint blockade in melanoma. Specified treatment: randomized to nivolumab then ipilimumab (arm A) or the reverse (arm B). This table comes from immunoSEQ multiplex PCR, and its TCRdb copy is limited to in-frame clones, with some not included. The table records roughly 1,100 clones, roughly a fifth of them present only once. The starting material was tumor tissue (inferred from file names), obtained from a patient given nivolumab and ipilimumab in sequence. The receptors originated from a human donor with melanoma.

This chain uses TRBV6-8 with TRBJ2-1; D might be TRBD2 (6 bases). V lost 4 bases, J lost 3 bases, and 7 bases lay in between. CDR3 length equals 13 residues. Per the germline V gene, CDR1 is MNHGY and CDR2 is SAAAGT. DNA of the CDR3: TGTGCCAGCAGTTTAGCGGACTACAATGAGCAGTTCTTC. It codes for CASSLADYNEQFF.

By share of the sample, this clone is medium-sized. The chain links TRBV11-3 to TRBJ2-3; weak D call: TRBD1 (6 bases). Germline V CDR1 and CDR2: SGHNT, YENEEA. V lost 5 bases, J lost 1 base, and 13 bases lay in between. This CDR3 region has 15 residues. CDR3 coding DNA: TGTGCCAGCAGCCATTTACAGGGAGGCACAGATACGCAGTATTTT. Translating gives CASSHLQGGTDTQYF.

The gene calls are TRBV18 and TRBJ1-2, with a tentative D call TRBD1 (5 bases). The V and J ends lost 0 bases and 4 bases respectively, with 15 bases between them. This CDR3 has 16 amino acids. From germline, CDR1 is KGHSH and CDR2 LQKENI. CDR3 nucleotide sequence: TGTGCCAGCTCACCACCGGGCAGGACATTGGGCTATGGCTACACCTTC. As protein: CASSPPGRTLGYGYTF.

This clone is labeled medium-sized. V is TRBV11-3 and J is TRBJ2-3, with 10 bases aligning to TRBD2. Per the germline V gene, CDR1 is SGHNT and CDR2 is YENEEA. Unmatched junction bases numbered 18, after V lost 5 bases and J lost 1 base. The length of the CDR3 is 20 residues. As DNA, the CDR3 is TGTGCCAGCAGCCGATCGCCCGGAGCGGGGGGGCAGGTGGGCACAGATACGCAGTATTTT. Protein product: CASSRSPGAGGQVGTDTQYF.

The genes are TRBV19 and TRBJ2-5; D gene unclear. This CDR3 comprises 12 residues. Germline V lookup: CDR1 LNHDA, CDR2 SQIVND (reference sequence). The V gene lost 7 bases and the J gene lost 4 bases, with 10 bases spanning the gap. CDR3 sequence: CASKDRGETQYF. The CDR3 DNA reads TGTGCCAGTAAGGATCGTGGAGAGACCCAGTACTTC.

The chain has TRBV15 and TRBJ1-2; no firm D call. The germline V and J ends were trimmed by 1 base and 0 bases, with 9 bases remaining between them. The CDR3 sequence is 15 residues long. Looked up from germline, CDR1 is LNHNV and CDR2 is YYDKDF (reference sequence). The CDR3 reads CATSRVDRANYGYTF. The CDR3 DNA sequence: TGTGCCACCAGCAGAGTAGATAGAGCTAACTATGGCTACACCTTC. The whole variable domain, filled in from reference TRBV15 and TRBJ1-2, reads DAMVIQNPRYQVTQFGKPVTLSCSQTLNHNVMYWYQQKSSQAPKLLFHYYDKDFNNEADTPDNFQSRRPNTSFCFLDIRSPGLGDTAMYLCATSRVDRANYGYTFGSGTRLTVV.